This T cell receptor beta chain was identified in a study of cytomegalovirus exposure and HLA in healthy donors. PCR amplification relied on 60 Vbeta primers (plus 13 Jbeta primers). Profiling relied on immunoSEQ multiplex PCR, and the TCRdb table lists in-frame clones only, not all of them. The sample lists roughly 140,000 clones, about 72% occurring once. There are 12 residues in the CDR3. Germline assignment: CDR1 WSHSY and CDR2 SAAADI. V lost 6 bases and J lost 6, with 12 bases in between. Sequencing used PBMCs. The TCR originated in a man aged 35 to 55 in good health and CMV-seronegative. The chain carries TRBV10-2 and TRBJ2-7; D not resolved. The CDR3 loop is CASRGEFGEQYF. The CDR3, as DNA: TGCGCCAGCAGGGGCGAGTTCGGCGAGCAGTACTTC.